This note documents a single T cell receptor beta chain sequence. Its antigen is not known. Original processing methods: Out-of-frame sequences were removed, leaving 2 million to 2.5 million distinct TCRbeta sequences. TCRdb keeps only in-frame clones here, not all; method: immunoSEQ multiplex PCR. V and J calls and clone size are copied from that table; D and trimming were computed from the DNA. The sample shows around 53,000 clones, over 60% of them seen only once. The sort gate was single viable CD3+CD4+CD8-CD45RO+ cells for memory CD4+ T cells. After thawing, CD4+ T cells were positively selected. This sample was included in a study of memory CD4+ T cells and cytomegalovirus serostatus. Study-level points and caveats: Suggested: most of the CMV-linked TCR signature lies in CD4+ memory cells. CD4+ memory repertoires contained about 40% of the roughly 160 reported CMV TCRbeta sequences.

The germline V gene has CDR1 SQVTM and CDR2 ANQGSEA. The CDR3 sequence is 14 residues long. V gave up 4 bases and J gave up 9 bases; unmatched junction bases: 10. The chain combines TRBV29-1 with TRBJ2-1, with 9 bases aligning to TRBD2. This receptor was identified in an adult in good health and CMV-seropositive. The sequencing input was memory CD4+ T cells from blood. The DNA of the CDR3 is TGCAGCGTTGGCGGGGCAGCGGGAGGTCCTGAGCAGTTCTTC. Protein product: CSVGGAAGGPEQFF.